These 2 T cell receptor beta chains were sequenced from one sample in a study of blood T cell repertoires in COVID-19. Assay: immunoSEQ multiplex PCR; the TCRdb copy retains only in-frame clones and omits some. The data show 86,000 or so clones, approximately 79% seen once. Material for sequencing was peripheral blood. All receptors come from a man in his sixties or seventies with acute or convalescent COVID-19.

The gene calls are TRBV10-1 and TRBJ2-1; the match to TRBD2 covers 8 bases. Germline lookup yields CDR1 WNHNN and CDR2 SYGVQD (reference sequence). V trimming: 3 bases; J trimming: 3 bases; junction bases outside the gene matches: 1. The CDR3 contains 14 residues. CDR3 in amino acids: CASSEGTSYNEQFF. The CDR3 DNA sequence: TGCGCCAGCAGTGAAGGGACTAGCTACAATGAGCAGTTCTTC.

This clone has only a few counts. The V and J genes are TRBV2 and TRBJ1-5, with D unclear. The germline CDR1 and CDR2 sequences are SNHLY and FYNNEI. Trimming left V 2 bases short and J 6 bases short, with 5 bases between. The CDR3 loop spans 12 amino acids. The CDR3, as DNA: TGTGCCAGCAGTGAAACGAGTCAGCCCCAGCATTTT. Amino acids: CASSETSQPQHF.